This entry is about one T cell receptor beta chain. The sample originates from a study of response to subunit inactivated influenza vaccine. V gave up 0 bases and J gave up 0 bases, with 15 bases separating them. CDR1 is MNHNS and CDR2 is SASEGT in the germline V gene. The CDR3 spans 17 residues. TCRdb passed the RT-PCR reads through MiXCR, listing each CDR3 protein once. The table includes some 550,000 distinct CDR3 sequences, roughly 23% detected once. This sample was shared with a second study, whose subject was T cells expressing NK-cell markers. That paper notes: 5'RACE template switching with UMIs produced the TCR beta cDNA. In sorted CD3+CD56+NKG2C+, CD3+CD56+NKG2C- and CD3+CD56-NKG2C+ T cells, TCR beta repertoires were obtained. Just one sequenced donor of eight was HCMV-seronegative, while seven were seropositive.

The material was CD4+ T cells sorted from PBMCs, obtained approximately 12 days after vaccination. The chain couples TRBV6-1 to TRBJ2-7; D remains ambiguous. The source is a man aged 45-65 years who received an inactivated influenza vaccine. The CDR3 bases are TGTGCCAGCAGTGAAGCTCCGTGGCAGGCGAGCTCCTACGAGCAGTACTTC. Its protein product is CASSEAPWQASSYEQYF.